This TCR beta chain was identified in a study of OX40 agonist ivuxolimab in advanced cancers. Study-level points and caveats: Clonal expansion among partial responders at 0.1-3.0 mg/kg ranked near the lowest. Among expanded peripheral T cells, antigen specificity went undetermined. Circulating CD4+ and CD8+ T cells showed clonal expansion by week 6 at 0.1 to 3.0 mg/kg.

Of note for this clone: Its antigen is unknown.

Germline V gives CDR1 MNHEY, CDR2 SVGAGI. The CDR3 sequence is 11 residues long. V gave up 2 bases and J gave up 6 bases, with 5 bases separating them. The data were produced by immunoSEQ multiplex PCR, yet TCRdb's version contains in-frame clones alone and is incomplete. The sample contains about 79,000 clones, roughly 94% of which appear only once. The sample in question was CD4+ or CD8+ T cells sorted from blood, obtained in a trial of the OX40 agonist ivuxolimab. This sequence joins TRBV6-5 and TRBJ2-7; unclear D gene. This TCR came from an adult with an advanced solid tumor such as melanoma, head and neck, liver or kidney cancer. In DNA form, the CDR3 reads TGTGCCAGCAGTTACGGGCGCGAGCAGTACTTC. Protein sequence: CASSYGREQYF.